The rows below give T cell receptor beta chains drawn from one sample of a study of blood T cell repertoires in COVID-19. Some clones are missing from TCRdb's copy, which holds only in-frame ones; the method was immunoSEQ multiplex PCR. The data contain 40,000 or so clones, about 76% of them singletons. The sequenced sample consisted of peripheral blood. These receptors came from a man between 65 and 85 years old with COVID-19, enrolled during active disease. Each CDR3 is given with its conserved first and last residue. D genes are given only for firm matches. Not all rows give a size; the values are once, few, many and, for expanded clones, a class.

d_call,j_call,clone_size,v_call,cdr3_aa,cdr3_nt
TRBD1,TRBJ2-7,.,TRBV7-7,CASSPGQGLEQYF,TGTGCTAGCAGCCCCGGACAGGGCCTGGAGCAGTACTTC
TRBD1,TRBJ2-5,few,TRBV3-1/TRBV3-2,CASSQTGTGSETQYF,TGTGCCAGCAGCCAAACCGGGACAGGGAGCGAGACCCAGTACTTC
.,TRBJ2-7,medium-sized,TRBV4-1,CASSGNSGRNGLFEQYF,TGCGCCAGCAGCGGAAATAGCGGAAGAAATGGTCTCTTCGAGCAGTACTTC
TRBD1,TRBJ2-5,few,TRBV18,CASSHSGGQETQYF,TGTGCCAGCTCACATTCAGGGGGACAAGAGACCCAGTACTTC
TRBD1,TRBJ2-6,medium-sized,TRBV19,CASRRTGAGANVLTF,TGTGCCAGTAGACGGACAGGGGCCGGGGCCAACGTCCTGACTTTC
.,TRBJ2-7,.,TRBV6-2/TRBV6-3,CASSWGRYEQYF,TGTGCCAGCAGTTGGGGGCGCTACGAGCAGTACTTC
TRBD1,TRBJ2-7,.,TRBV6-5,CASSPRDRGKQYF,TGTGCCAGCAGTCCACGGGACAGGGGAAAGCAGTACTTC
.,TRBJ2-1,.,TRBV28,CASSLFKYSEQFF,TGTGCCAGCAGTTTATTCAAGTATAGTGAGCAGTTCTTC
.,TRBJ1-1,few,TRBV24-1,CATSDPKGDDTEAFF,TGTGCCACCAGTGACCCCAAGGGAGATGACACTGAAGCTTTCTTT
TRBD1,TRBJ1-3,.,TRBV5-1,CASRLDRAGNTIYF,TGCGCCAGCAGACTCGACAGGGCTGGAAACACCATATATTTT
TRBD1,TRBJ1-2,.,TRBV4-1,CASSQTHLGQGFYGYTF,TGCGCCAGCAGTCAAACCCATCTTGGACAGGGCTTCTATGGCTACACCTTC
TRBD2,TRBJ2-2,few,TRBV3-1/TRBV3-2,CASSPRRLAGGPNTGELFF,TGTGCCAGCAGCCCTCGTCGACTAGCGGGAGGGCCGAACACCGGGGAGCTGTTTTTT
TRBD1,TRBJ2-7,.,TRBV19,CASTAGTGIYEQYF,TGTGCCAGTACTGCCGGGACAGGGATCTACGAGCAGTACTTC
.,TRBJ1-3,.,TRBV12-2,CASRLKRQGAPGRQRNTIYF,TGTGCAAGTCGCCTTAAACGACAGGGGGCTCCAGGTCGCCAAAGAAACACCATATATTTT
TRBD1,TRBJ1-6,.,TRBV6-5,CASREAGGGSPLHF,TGTGCCAGCAGAGAGGCAGGGGGCGGTTCACCCCTCCACTTT
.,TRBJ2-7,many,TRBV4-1,CASSLVLSSYEQYF,TGCGCCAGCAGCCTGGTTCTTAGCTCCTACGAGCAGTACTTC
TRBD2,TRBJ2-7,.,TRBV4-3,CASSQDLAAYEQYF,TGCGCCAGCAGCCAAGATCTAGCGGCCTACGAGCAGTACTTC
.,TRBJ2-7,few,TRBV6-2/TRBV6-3,CASSWTLYEQYF,TGTGCCAGCAGCTGGACTCTATACGAGCAGTACTTC
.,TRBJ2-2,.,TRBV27,CASSLGRTSTGELFF,TGTGCCAGCAGTTTAGGGCGGACTTCCACCGGGGAGCTGTTTTTT
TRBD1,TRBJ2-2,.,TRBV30,CACRGSGELFF,TGTGCCTGCAGGGGGTCCGGGGAGCTGTTTTTT
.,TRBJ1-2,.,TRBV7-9,CASSSGQYGYTF,TGTGCCAGCAGTTCCGGACAGTATGGCTACACCTTC
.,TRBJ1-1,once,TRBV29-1,CSVLRRGNTEAFF,TGCAGCGTCCTACGACGCGGTAACACTGAAGCTTTCTTT
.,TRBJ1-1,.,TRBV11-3,CASSPDGGNTEAFF,TGTGCCAGCAGCCCAGACGGGGGGAACACTGAAGCTTTCTTT
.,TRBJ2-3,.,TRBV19,CASSIVSPTDTQYF,TGTGCCAGTAGTATAGTCTCTCCCACAGATACGCAGTATTTT
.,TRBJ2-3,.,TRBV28,CASSDPNLANQPTQYF,TGTGCCAGCAGTGACCCCAATTTAGCGAATCAACCAACGCAGTATTTT
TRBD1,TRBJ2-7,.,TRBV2,CASSVRGRGDEQYF,TGTGCCAGCAGTGTAAGGGGGCGAGGTGACGAGCAGTACTTC
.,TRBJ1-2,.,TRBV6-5,CASRGSGINYGYTF,TGTGCCAGCCGGGGTAGCGGGATAAACTATGGCTACACCTTC
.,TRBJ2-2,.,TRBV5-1,CASSFGQTGELFF,TGCGCCAGCAGTTTTGGACAGACCGGGGAGCTGTTTTTT
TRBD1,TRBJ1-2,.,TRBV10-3,CAISPGQGGGYTF,TGTGCCATCAGTCCGGGACAGGGAGGCGGCTACACCTTC
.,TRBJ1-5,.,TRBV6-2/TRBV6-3,CASSLTENQPQHF,TGTGCCAGCAGTCTGACAGAAAATCAGCCCCAGCATTTT
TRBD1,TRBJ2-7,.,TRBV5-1,CASSPRQGMGYEQYF,TGCGCCAGCAGCCCAAGACAGGGGATGGGGTACGAGCAGTACTTC
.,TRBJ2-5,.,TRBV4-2,CASSQVRETQYF,TGTGCCAGCAGCCAAGTGAGGGAGACCCAGTACTTC
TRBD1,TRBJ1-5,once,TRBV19,CATRWTGDNQPQHF,TGTGCCACCCGCTGGACAGGAGACAATCAGCCCCAGCATTTT
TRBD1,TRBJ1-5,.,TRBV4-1,CASSQGQGVSQPQHF,TGCGCCAGCAGCCAAGGGCAGGGGGTAAGTCAGCCCCAGCATTTT
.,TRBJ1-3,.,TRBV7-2,CASSLGGQTGNTIYF,TGTGCCAGCAGCTTAGGGGGGCAAACGGGAAACACCATATATTTT
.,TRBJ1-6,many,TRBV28,CASSPPRGVGSPLHF,TGTGCCAGCAGCCCCCCTCGGGGGGTAGGGTCACCCCTCCACTTT
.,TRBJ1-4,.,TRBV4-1,CASSQGEVNEKLFF,TGCGCCAGCAGCCAAGGAGAGGTGAATGAAAAACTGTTTTTT
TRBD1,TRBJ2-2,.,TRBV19,CASRPHYRGQNTGELFF,TGTGCCAGTAGGCCACACTACAGGGGCCAGAACACCGGGGAGCTGTTTTTT
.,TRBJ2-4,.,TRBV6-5,CASTLGGQYF,TGTGCCAGCACCTTGGGGGGTCAGTACTTC
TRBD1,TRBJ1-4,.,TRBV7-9,CASSLAGTGREKLFF,TGTGCCAGCAGCTTAGCCGGGACAGGGAGAGAAAAACTGTTTTTT
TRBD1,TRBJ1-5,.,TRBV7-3,CASSPDRGGQPQHF,TGTGCCAGCAGCCCTGACAGGGGAGGTCAGCCCCAGCATTTT